This T cell receptor beta chain was sequenced for a study of T cell repertoires in cytomegalovirus infection (dated by TCRdb to the late 2010s). Notes on the research overall: Because public TCR beta signatures pointed to carriage of CMV infection together with the matching HLA type, the HLA type of each donor mattered for the analysis.

Overall study outcomes, separate from this receptor: In both this cohort and an independent roughly 350-donor cohort, the cumulative frequency of public TCR beta family members distinguished carriers of CMV infection plus the relevant HLA type. The ex vivo response was dominated by HLA-C-restricted CMV-specific TCR beta clonotypes, and the single most frequent clonotype in two of eight donors was supplied by these HLA-C-restricted clonotypes.

The sequencer was an Illumina HiSeq 1500. Using fastp at Q25 and MiXCR, TCRdb reprocessed the public reads and kept productive beta chains. Rows with one shared CDR3 protein collapse into an entry with the most common genes and DNA. Counted in this sample were around 350,000 distinct CDR3 sequences; roughly 20% of them appeared once. The top ten hold about 10% of the sample. Per the germline V gene (reference sequence), SGHNT is the CDR1 and YYREEE is the CDR2. From the cysteine through the phenylalanine, the CDR3 covers 11 amino acids. Just the 33-base CDR3 DNA is kept, in frame starting at base 1. The germline ends are 7 bases apart after V is trimmed by 5 bases and J by 5 bases. This clonotype has a handful of counts. There is no known antigen for this receptor. There are no base qualities to consult, and no much larger clone falls within one base.

Rearrangement joined TRBV5-4 to TRBJ2-5, with the D gene not confidently named. The receptor comes from a human donor in good health (CMV status not recorded). Some clones in this sample may be carry-over from other donors' samples. Sequenced sample: PBMCs. The CDR3 protein sequence reads: CASRNGETQYF. The DNA reads TGTGCCAGCAGGAATGGGGAGACCCAGTACTTC.